This T cell receptor beta chain was identified during a study of cytomegalovirus exposure and HLA in healthy donors (TCRdb year 2017). Broadly, across the study: An earlier analysis of 587 of the donors reported approximately 280 Gb of sequence data and around 110 million unique TCR beta sequences obtained from some 200 million T cells. Donor age, sex, ethnicity and CMV serostatus were collected together with the repertoire data. Across 300 to 500 genotyped donors of the cohort, an average of approximately 220,000 unique TCR beta nucleotide sequences per donor were sequenced, and 15% to 20% of those sequences were non-productive. In a later analysis, previously published TCR beta repertoires from 600 to 850 donors were re-analyzed and high-resolution HLA genotyping was added so that TCR occurrence patterns could be studied. Rather than drawing on any new phenotypic data, the later analysis identified candidate immune exposures from TCR beta sequences and the way those sequences occurred across donors. The study aimed to test whether cataloging public T cell receptors could reveal signatures of past pathogen exposure. To predict cytomegalovirus infection status, the study brought together high-throughput TCR immunosequencing, statistical association of individual TCRs with disease status, and machine learning. An earlier analysis of 587 of the donors applied high-throughput TCR beta sequencing to assess whether each TCR beta V gene segment acted as functional or pseudogenic. Approximately 310 gigabases of sequencing data and approximately 91 million unique TCR sequences made up an early release that covered 500 to 700 HLA-typed donors. HLA typing covered class I and class II loci at four-digit resolution. In a later genetic analysis, genome-wide SNP genotypes for about three fifths of the roughly 670 donors were used, and that subset was treated as a discovery cohort. Every repertoire in the discovery cohort had been generated on one and the same sequencing platform. The number of donors typed differed by locus, with 629-630 for A, B, C, DRB1 and DQB1, roughly 520 for DQA1, approximately 570 for DPA1, and some 440 for DPB1. In addition to the first cohort of 666 subjects, a separate validation cohort of about 120 different subjects was used. The study profiled the T cell repertoires of some 610 subjects by immunosequencing and related them to cytomegalovirus serostatus. Because of strong linkage in the cohort, roughly five DR-DQ haplotypes were treated as single units for association and clustering. Of the roughly 420 genotyped donors, approximately 81% were placed in the genetic ancestry cluster associated with self-reported Caucasian donors. The research as a whole found: A further reported finding was that TCR beta sequences accurately predicted the HLA-A and HLA-B alleles for most subjects in the first cohort. Broadly in line with IMGT annotations, most TCR beta V segments showed up in productive rearrangements about 87% or about 30% of the time in an earlier analysis of 450 to 750 of the donors. Strong co-occurrence of HLA alleles, especially DR and DQ, made assigning TCR associations to individual alleles difficult. Because the 87-base-pair reads could not distinguish some IMGT-functional V segments, including TRBV6-2 and TRBV6-3, those segments were excluded. A group of highly shared sequence variants was considered likely to be a technical artifact of the sequencing pipeline. In a later genetic analysis, fewer N-insertions in productive TCRs were reported among donors in an Asian-associated ancestry cluster than the roughly 700-donor mean. In a later analysis, the rate of TCR association differed among HLA loci, with DRB1 alleles having the most associated TCRs and HLA-C alleles having the fewest. This cohort had only TCR beta chains sequenced, and the lack of alpha or paired-chain data limited which features could be detected. In the study, 150 to 200 TCR beta chains were listed as associated with cytomegalovirus. Several of the top co-occurrence clusters appeared to be linked to parvovirus B19, influenza, CMV and Epstein-Barr virus, according to a later analysis. Immune exposure information for the cohort was limited to CMV serostatus. Presence/absence analyses assumed roughly uniform sequencing depth across donors, an assumption that may not hold. According to the authors, the approach could potentially be generalized to other disease states and immunological phenotypes. An association between a missense DCLRE1C variant and V-gene and J-gene trimming of TCR beta chains was found in a later genetic analysis and replicated in an independent cohort. Compared with equally common non-associated chains, HLA-associated TCR beta chains in a later analysis were more clonally expanded and had lower generation probabilities. HLA typing was unavailable for some donors at each locus, so association tests used only the typed subset. According to a later analysis, most CMV-associated TCR beta chains appeared to be HLA-restricted, and the HLA associations seemed to be driven largely by CMV exposure. In vitro tests confirmed that three of the cytomegalovirus-associated TCR beta chains recognize cytomegalovirus antigens. While some public TCRs were present in many individuals, most TCR sequences turned up only very rarely across donors. The classifier was reported to diagnose cytomegalovirus status with high specificity and sensitivity in both the original cohort and the validation cohort. Correlated functional status among segregating V segments might be attributable to linkage disequilibrium, but an unknown experimental factor could not be ruled out. Because counts were too low, about 18 rarely observed V segments, including chromosome 9 orphons, were left out of the earlier analysis of about 500 of the donors. At a false discovery rate of 0.05, a later analysis linked about 16,000 TCR beta sequences to specific HLA alleles.

The CDR3 goes from the cysteine to the phenylalanine over 16 residues. Kept here is only the CDR3 DNA, which spans 48 bases and is read in frame from base 1. The germline V gene sets CDR1 to SGHRS and CDR2 to YFSETQ. V is cut back by 3 bases and J by 3 bases, with 8 bases in the junction unmatched. In total, about 650 healthy bone marrow donors made up the cohort. At the time of sampling, all cohort members were nominally healthy, though unrecorded immune exposures were likely present. The donor was CMV seropositive and was included in the group of some 290 seropositive cohort members. Every donor gave a peripheral blood sample, and the peripheral blood mononuclear cells from that sample were used for TCR beta sequencing. The Qiagen DNeasy Blood Extraction Kit was used to extract genomic DNA from the blood cell samples. Library preparation used the immunoSEQ multiplex PCR assay. The multiplex PCR relied on a mix of 60 forward primers for TCR Vbeta segments and 13 reverse primers for TCR Jbeta segments. A multiplex PCR assay on genomic DNA amplified the CDR3 region of rearranged TCR beta genes. The Illumina HiSeq System was used to sequence the amplified TCR beta libraries as 87-base-pair reads. Processing in the source paper ran as follows. A later analysis tallied tens of millions of unique TCR beta chains across the 666 repertoires, and approximately 12 million of those chains were shared by two or more donors. Raw reads were error-corrected and collapsed into unique sequences by a nearest-neighbor algorithm in which closely related sequences were merged to remove PCR and sequencing errors. To assign V, D and J gene segments, CDR3 sequences were aligned to IMGT reference sequences. For a sequence to be retained, a match of at least six nucleotides was required to both a V gene segment and a J gene segment. A rearrangement counted as productive if the CDR3 had no stop codons and remained in frame with V and J, and every other rearrangement counted as non-productive. Following IMGT convention, CDR3 was defined as the stretch from the second conserved V-encoded cysteine to the conserved J-encoded phenylalanine. The earlier analysis of more than 450 of the donors excluded sequences that lacked an unambiguous match to a single V gene segment. An earlier analysis of fewer than 750 of the donors classified V segments as functional when productive rearrangements were above 56.7% and as segregating when the standard deviation between donors was above 5%. A statistical classification framework was developed to diagnose cytomegalovirus status using the catalog of TCR beta chain sequences. In a later analysis, V and J genes were assigned by comparing TCR nucleotide sequences against IMGT/GENE-DB human TR gene sequences. A later analysis assigned CDR3 sequences and most-parsimonious VDJ recombination scenarios with the TCRdist pipeline. In a later analysis, every TCR beta chain was defined by the combination of its CDR3 amino acid sequence and its V-gene family, and reads without a unique V-gene family were dropped. To address suspected cross-contamination and a sequencing artifact, a later analysis removed over 500 highly shared, low-generation-probability nucleotide sequences. A later analysis calculated a clonal expansion index for each public chain from normalized within-repertoire ranks of inferred template counts. A later analysis computed generation probabilities with a VDJ recombination model fitted to out-of-frame rearrangements, and checked the results against IGoR. In a later analysis, hypergeometric tests were used to score TCR-TCR, TCR-HLA and TCR-CMV co-occurrence, with a repertoire-size bias correction applied to TCR pairs. To estimate false discovery rates, a later analysis permuted the HLA or CMV assignments 20 times. In a later analysis, co-occurring TCRs were grouped using DBSCAN, and TCRdist sequence similarity was added for clustering within HLA-allele-positive subsets. Repertoires with fewer than 30,000 or more than 120,000 public chains, plus five repertoires with anomalous nucleotide sharing, were excluded from co-occurrence clustering. In its TCRdb copy, this immuneACCESS table keeps in-frame sequences only and misses some clones. Where compared with another copy, unresolved V genes explain less than half of these, and the others have no known cause. The DNA gave D and trimming, while V, J and clone size come from that table. Present in this sample are around 130,000 clones, 74% of which were seen just once. In total, the top ten clones hold 5.5% to 8.5% of the sample.

A note on this clone: Its antigen specificity is not known. No much larger clone is present one base from it, and per-base qualities are unavailable.

The clonotype originates from a middle-aged man in good health and CMV-seropositive. Source material: PBMCs. The chain uses TRBV5-1 and TRBJ2-3, with 9 middle bases fitting TRBD1. The CDR3 loop reads CASSSGQGRGTDTQYF. DNA sequence: TGCGCCAGCAGCTCGGGACAGGGTCGGGGAACAGATACGCAGTATTTT.